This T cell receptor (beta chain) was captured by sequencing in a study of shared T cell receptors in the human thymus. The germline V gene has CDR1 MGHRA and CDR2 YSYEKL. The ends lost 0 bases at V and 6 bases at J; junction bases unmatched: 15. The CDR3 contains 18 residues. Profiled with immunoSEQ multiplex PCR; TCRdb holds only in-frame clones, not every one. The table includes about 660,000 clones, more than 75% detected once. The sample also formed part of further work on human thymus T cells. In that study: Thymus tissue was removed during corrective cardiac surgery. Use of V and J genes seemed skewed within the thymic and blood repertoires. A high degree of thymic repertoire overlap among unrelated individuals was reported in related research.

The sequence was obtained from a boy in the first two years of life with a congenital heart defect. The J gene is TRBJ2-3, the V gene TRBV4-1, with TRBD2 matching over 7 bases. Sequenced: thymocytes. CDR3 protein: CASSQDPPPSGIRDTQYF. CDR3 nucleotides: TGCGCCAGCAGCCAAGATCCCCCGCCCAGCGGGATACGGGATACGCAGTATTTT.